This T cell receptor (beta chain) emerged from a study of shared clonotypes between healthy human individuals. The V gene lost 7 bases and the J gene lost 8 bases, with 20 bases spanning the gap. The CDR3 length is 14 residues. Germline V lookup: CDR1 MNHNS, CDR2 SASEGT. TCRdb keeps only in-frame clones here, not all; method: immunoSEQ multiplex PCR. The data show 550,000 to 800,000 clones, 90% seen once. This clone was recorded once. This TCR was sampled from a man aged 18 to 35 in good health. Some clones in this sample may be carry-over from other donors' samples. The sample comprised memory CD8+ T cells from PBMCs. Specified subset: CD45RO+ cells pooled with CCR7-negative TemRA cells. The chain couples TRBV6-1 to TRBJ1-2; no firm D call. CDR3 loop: CASTLIKAGEGYTF. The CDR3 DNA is TGTGCCAGCACCCTGATAAAAGCAGGAGAGGGCTACACCTTC.